This TCR beta chain is drawn from a study of cytotoxic CD8 clonotypes in ibrutinib-treated CLL. Background on the study: The authors obtained response samples at a median of roughly twelve months of treatment, range 6 to 36.

Sequencing was performed with immunoSEQ multiplex PCR; in TCRdb, only in-frame clones are kept and a portion is missing. Here the sample spans 160,000 or so clones, more than 70% being singletons. Study-wide results and limits: Treatment saw public clonotypes, which were uncommon, either contract or stay stable.

This clone was seen only once. What it recognizes is unknown. This CDR3 has 15 residues. Germline V lookup: CDR1 SGHNT, CDR2 YYREEE (reference sequence). V lost 2 bases and J 0 bases, leaving 8 bases between the germline ends. The sequencing used PBMCs, collected at disease progression, from a patient treated with ibrutinib. The clonotype was recovered from a human donor with chronic lymphocytic leukemia. V gene TRBV5-4 combines with J gene TRBJ2-2, with D possibly matching TRBD1 (6 bases). The CDR3 region has the DNA TGTGCCAGCAGCTTTCGGACAGCGAACACCGGGGAGCTGTTTTTT. Residues: CASSFRTANTGELFF.